The 9 T cell receptor beta chains listed next were all sequenced from one sample in a study of blood T cells in healthy people across ages. Together with a sample-barcoded 5' primer, a J-beta primer mix was included in a second PCR lasting roughly 6 to 12 cycles. MiXCR, applied by TCRdb to the 5' RACE reads, yields one record per CDR3 protein. The sample holds roughly 800,000 distinct CDR3 sequences, 58% seen once. The sample taken for sequencing was blood. The receptors were gathered from a man aged 25-45 years in good health.

The V gene is TRBV5-1, the J gene TRBJ2-1, with 7 nucleotides matching TRBD1. Trimming took 5 bases from V and 9 from J; bases not matched to a gene: 14. The CDR3 loop spans 15 amino acids. The V gene's germline CDR1 is SGHRS and CDR2 YFSETQ. CDR3 sequence (DNA): TGCGCCAGCAGACCCGACAGGGCAGAAGGTGGTGAGCAGTTCTTC. Translated, it gives CASRPDRAEGGEQFF. Looking up the rest from reference TRBV5-1 and TRBJ2-1 gives the full variable domain: KAGVTQTPRYLIKTRGQQVTLSCSPISGHRSVSWYQQTPGQGLQFLFEYFSETQRNKGNFPGRFSGRQFSNSRSEMNVSTLELGDSALYLCASRPDRAEGGEQFFGPGTRLTVL.

About this clonotype itself: A much more abundant neighbour one base away suggests this may be a read error. The gene calls are TRBV20-1 and TRBJ2-7; 10 positions agree with TRBD2. The CDR3 is 16 amino acids. Losses at the gene ends were 5 bases for V and 5 bases for J; bases not matched to a gene: 15. Germline V gives CDR1 DFQATT, CDR2 SNEGSKA (reference sequence). The CDR3 region is CSAGTPELAGFHEQYF. CDR3 DNA sequence: TGCAGTGCTGGTACCCCCGAACTAGCGGGGTTCCACGAGCAGTACTTC.

J is TRBJ2-5 and V is TRBV11-1; 8 bases are a match to TRBD1. Matching the DNA end better, TRBJ2-7 makes the J call doubtful. The CDR3 is 14 residues long. In germline, CDR1 is SGHAT, CDR2 FQDESV (reference sequence). The CDR3 nucleotides are TGTGCCAGCAGCTTACAGGGGGCCTTCAACGAGCAGTACTTC. Protein product: CASSLQGAFNEQYF.

As regards this clonotype: The junction differs from germline at one of its ends, possibly a read error. This chain links TRBV20-1 with TRBJ1-5; D is perhaps TRBD1 (6 bases). This CDR3 spans 12 amino acids. Per germline, CDR1 DFQATT and CDR2 SNEGSKA (reference sequence). CDR3 residues: CSAIRGAQPQHF. Here the CDR3 DNA reads TGCAGCGCTATAAGGGGGGCGCAGCCCCAGCATTTT.

The chain combines TRBV20-1 with TRBJ1-1; D is ambiguous. With 5 bases removed from V and 3 bases from J, the gap between germline ends came to 7 bases. The CDR3 totals 11 residues. Germline CDR1 reads DFQATT; CDR2 reads SNEGSKA (reference sequence). This CDR3 reads CSAPRDTEAFF. The CDR3 DNA follows: TGCAGTGCTCCTAGGGACACTGAAGCTTTCTTT.

The chain couples TRBV7-2 to TRBJ2-7; D ambiguous. Trimming left V 4 bases short and J 12 bases short, with 13 bases between. The CDR3 spans 11 residues. Germline assignment: CDR1 SGHTA and CDR2 FQGNSA. For the CDR3, the DNA is TGTGCCAGCAGCTCGATACGCTCCTTGTACTTC. It yields the protein CASSSIRSLYF.

The V gene is TRBV5-1, the J gene TRBJ1-4; no reliable D call. Germline loops: CDR1 SGHRS, CDR2 YFSETQ. CDR3 length: 16 amino acids. Trimming shortened V by 0 bases and J by 0 bases, and 9 bases separated the two germline ends. CDR3: CASSLGGSATNEKLFF. The CDR3, as DNA: TGCGCCAGCAGCTTGGGCGGGAGCGCAACTAATGAAAAACTGTTTTTT. Full variable domain (outside the CDR3, taken from reference TRBV5-1 and TRBJ1-4): KAGVTQTPRYLIKTRGQQVTLSCSPISGHRSVSWYQQTPGQGLQFLFEYFSETQRNKGNFPGRFSGRQFSNSRSEMNVSTLELGDSALYLCASSLGGSATNEKLFFGSGTQLSVL.

Of note for this clonotype: Since the CDR3 does not end with the conserved phenylalanine or tryptophan, this likely comes from a read error. CDR3 nucleotide sequence: TGCGCCAGTAGCCAAGAGTTGGCCCCCCGCGTAACCTACAATGAGCAGTTCTTA. Protein: CASSQELAPRVTYNEQFL. The V call is TRBV4-3, the J call TRBJ2-1; D uncertain. There are 18 residues in the CDR3. Germline values: CDR1 LGHNA, CDR2 YSLEER.

This clonotype was recorded a few times. The chain joins TRBV6-5 to TRBJ2-3; D is ambiguous. Germline V gene lookup returns CDR1 MNHEY and CDR2 SVGAGI. The V and J ends lost 4 bases and 0 bases respectively, with 14 bases between them. This CDR3 is 16 amino acids long. The CDR3 here is CASSSNGGTSTDTQYF. DNA of the CDR3: TGTGCCAGCAGTTCGAATGGCGGAACTAGCACAGATACGCAGTATTTT.